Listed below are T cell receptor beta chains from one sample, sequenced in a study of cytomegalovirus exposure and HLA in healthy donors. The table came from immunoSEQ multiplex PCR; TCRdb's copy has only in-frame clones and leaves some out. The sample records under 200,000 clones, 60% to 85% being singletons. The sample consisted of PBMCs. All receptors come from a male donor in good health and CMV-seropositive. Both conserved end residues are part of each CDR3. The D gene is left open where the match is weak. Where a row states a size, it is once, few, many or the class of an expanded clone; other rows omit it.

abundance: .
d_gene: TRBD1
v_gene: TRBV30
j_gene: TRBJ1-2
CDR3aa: CAWSVPGQGYGYTF
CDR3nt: TGTGCCTGGAGTGTACCGGGACAGGGGTATGGCTACACCTTC

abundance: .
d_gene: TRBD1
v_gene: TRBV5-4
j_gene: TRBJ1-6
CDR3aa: CASSRGQGSDSPLHF
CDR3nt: TGTGCCAGCAGCAGGGGACAGGGGAGCGATTCACCCCTCCACTTT

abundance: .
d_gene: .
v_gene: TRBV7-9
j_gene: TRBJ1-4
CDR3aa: CASSRRTENEKLFF
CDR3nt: TGTGCCAGCAGTCGCAGGACAGAAAATGAAAAACTGTTTTTT

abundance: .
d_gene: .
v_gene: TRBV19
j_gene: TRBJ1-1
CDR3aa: CASSITGMNTEAFF
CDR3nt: TGTGCCAGTAGTATAACCGGGATGAACACTGAAGCTTTCTTT

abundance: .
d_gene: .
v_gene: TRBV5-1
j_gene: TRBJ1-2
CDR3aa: CASSLADSAYGYTF
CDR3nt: TGCGCCAGCAGCTTGGCGGACAGCGCCTATGGCTACACCTTC

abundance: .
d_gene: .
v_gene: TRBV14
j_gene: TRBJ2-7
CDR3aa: CASSRSISYEQYF
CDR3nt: TGTGCCAGCAGCCGTAGCATTTCCTACGAGCAGTACTTC

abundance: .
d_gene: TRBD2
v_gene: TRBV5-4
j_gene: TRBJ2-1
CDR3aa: CASSPRLAGGDEQFF
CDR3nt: TGTGCCAGCAGCCCGAGACTAGCGGGGGGGGATGAGCAGTTCTTC

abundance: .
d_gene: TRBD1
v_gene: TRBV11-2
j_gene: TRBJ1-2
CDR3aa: CASSPSGTGSPYGYTF
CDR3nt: TGTGCCAGCAGCCCCTCCGGGACAGGCTCTCCCTATGGCTACACCTTC

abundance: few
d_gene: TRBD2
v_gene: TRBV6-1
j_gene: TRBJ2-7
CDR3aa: CASSVSGDLYEQYF
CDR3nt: TGTGCCAGCAGTGTTAGCGGGGACCTCTACGAGCAGTACTTC

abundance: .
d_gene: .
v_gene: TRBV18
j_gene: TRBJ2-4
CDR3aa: CASSPSSAKNIQYF
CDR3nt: TGTGCCAGCTCACCGTCGTCAGCCAAAAACATTCAGTACTTC

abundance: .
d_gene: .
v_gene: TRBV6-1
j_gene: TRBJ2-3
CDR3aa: CASSEQASSTDTQYF
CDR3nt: TGTGCCAGCAGTGAACAGGCGTCTAGCACAGATACGCAGTATTTT

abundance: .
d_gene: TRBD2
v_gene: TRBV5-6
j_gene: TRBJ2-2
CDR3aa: CASLGGLAGGPSRTGELFF
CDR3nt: TGTGCCAGCCTGGGGGGACTAGCGGGGGGTCCCTCCCGGACCGGGGAGCTGTTTTTT

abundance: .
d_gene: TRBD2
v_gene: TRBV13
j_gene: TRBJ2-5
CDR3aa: CASSLGASGQETQYF
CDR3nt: TGTGCCAGCAGCCTAGGTGCTAGCGGACAAGAGACCCAGTACTTC

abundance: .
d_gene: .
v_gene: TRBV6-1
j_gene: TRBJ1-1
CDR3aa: CASSFGVGATYF
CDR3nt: .

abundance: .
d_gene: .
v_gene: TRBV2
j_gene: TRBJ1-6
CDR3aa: CASSGHMSYNSPLHF
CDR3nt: TGTGCCAGCAGTGGACACATGAGCTATAATTCACCCCTCCACTTT

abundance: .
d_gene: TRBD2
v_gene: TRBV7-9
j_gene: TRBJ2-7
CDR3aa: CASSLRGGLYYEQYF
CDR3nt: TGTGCCAGCAGCTTACGGGGGGGTTTATACTACGAGCAGTACTTC

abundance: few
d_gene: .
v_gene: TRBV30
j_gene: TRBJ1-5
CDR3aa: CAWSGAHNQPQHF
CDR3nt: TGTGCCTGGAGTGGAGCCCACAATCAGCCCCAGCATTTT

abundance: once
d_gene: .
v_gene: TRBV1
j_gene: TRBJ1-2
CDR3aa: CTSSRGPNYGYTF
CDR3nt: TGCACCAGCAGCCGGGGCCCGAACTATGGCTACACCTTC

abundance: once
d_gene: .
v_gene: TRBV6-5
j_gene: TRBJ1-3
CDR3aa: CAAGGPFSGNTIYF
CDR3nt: TGTGCCGCTGGAGGTCCCTTCTCTGGAAACACCATATATTTT

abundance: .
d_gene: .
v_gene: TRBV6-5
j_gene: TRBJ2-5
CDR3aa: CASSLNGAQETQYF
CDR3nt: TGTGCCAGCAGTCTCAATGGGGCACAAGAGACCCAGTACTTC

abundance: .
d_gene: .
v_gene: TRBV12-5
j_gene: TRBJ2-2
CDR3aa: CASGPRLTNGELFF
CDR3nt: TGTGCTAGTGGTCCCCGCCTGACAAACGGGGAGCTGTTTTTT

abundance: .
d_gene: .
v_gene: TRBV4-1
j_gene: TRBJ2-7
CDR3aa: CASSQTTASTYEQYF
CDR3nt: TGCGCCAGCAGCCAAACGACAGCGTCCACCTACGAGCAGTACTTC

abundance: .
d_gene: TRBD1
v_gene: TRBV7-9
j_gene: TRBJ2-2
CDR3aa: CSSSTRTLTGGMNTGELFF
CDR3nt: TGTTCCAGCAGCACCCGAACCCTGACAGGGGGGATGAACACCGGGGAGCTGTTTTTT

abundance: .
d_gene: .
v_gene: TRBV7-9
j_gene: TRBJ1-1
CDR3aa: CASSLSRDIYEMNTEAFF
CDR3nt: TGTGCCAGCAGCTTGTCCCGGGACATTTACGAAATGAACACTGAAGCTTTCTTT

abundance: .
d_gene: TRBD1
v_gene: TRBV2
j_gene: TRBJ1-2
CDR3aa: CASSEGTGPNYGYTF
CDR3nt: TGTGCCAGCAGTGAAGGGACAGGACCTAACTATGGCTACACCTTC

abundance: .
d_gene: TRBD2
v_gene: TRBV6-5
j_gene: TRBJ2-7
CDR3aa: CASSAGGVFGEQYF
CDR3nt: TGTGCCAGCAGTGCGGGGGGGGTCTTCGGCGAGCAGTACTTC

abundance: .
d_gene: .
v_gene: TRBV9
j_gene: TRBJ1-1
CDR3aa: CASSVEGAGNTEAFF
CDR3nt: TGTGCCAGCAGCGTAGAAGGGGCAGGGAACACTGAAGCTTTCTTT

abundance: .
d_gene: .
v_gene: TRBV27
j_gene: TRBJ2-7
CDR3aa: CASKGGDGYEQYF
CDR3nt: TGTGCCAGCAAGGGGGGGGATGGCTACGAGCAGTACTTC

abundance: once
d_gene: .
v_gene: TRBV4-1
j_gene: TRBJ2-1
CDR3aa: CASSQGGREYENEQFF
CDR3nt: TGCGCCAGCAGCCAAGGTGGCAGGGAATACGAAAATGAGCAGTTCTTC

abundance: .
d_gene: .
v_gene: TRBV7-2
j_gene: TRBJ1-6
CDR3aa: CASSPRGDSPLHF
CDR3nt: TGTGCCAGCAGCCCCCGGGGGGATTCACCCCTCCACTTT

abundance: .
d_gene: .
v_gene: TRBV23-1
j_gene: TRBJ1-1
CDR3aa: CASSQSLPRGTEAFF
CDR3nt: TGCGCCAGCAGTCAATCCCTCCCTCGGGGCACTGAAGCTTTCTTT

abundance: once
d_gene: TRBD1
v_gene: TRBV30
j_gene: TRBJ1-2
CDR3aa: CAWTQGSGYTF
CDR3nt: TGTGCCTGGACACAGGGGAGTGGCTACACCTTC

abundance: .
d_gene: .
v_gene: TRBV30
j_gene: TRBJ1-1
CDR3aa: CAWRRGENTEAFF
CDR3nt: TGTGCCTGGAGGCGGGGCGAGAACACTGAAGCTTTCTTT

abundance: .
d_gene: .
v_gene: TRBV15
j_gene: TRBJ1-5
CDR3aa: CATSSVDRIQPQHF
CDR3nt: TGTGCCACCAGCAGTGTCGACAGGATTCAGCCCCAGCATTTT

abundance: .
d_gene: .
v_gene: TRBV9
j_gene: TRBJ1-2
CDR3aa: CASTSAYGYTF
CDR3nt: TGTGCCAGTACATCTGCCTATGGCTACACCTTC

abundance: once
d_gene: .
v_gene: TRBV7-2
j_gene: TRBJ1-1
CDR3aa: CASSPDRRTEAFF
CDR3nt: TGTGCCAGCAGCCCAGACAGAAGGACTGAAGCTTTCTTT

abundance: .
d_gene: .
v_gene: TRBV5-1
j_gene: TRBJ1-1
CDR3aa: CASSLQGDTEAFF
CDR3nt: TGCGCCAGCAGCTTACAGGGCGACACTGAAGCTTTCTTT

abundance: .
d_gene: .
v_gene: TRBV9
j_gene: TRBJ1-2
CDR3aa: CASSGSGSGIGYTF
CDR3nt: TGTGCCAGCAGCGGGTCTGGATCCGGGATCGGCTACACCTTC

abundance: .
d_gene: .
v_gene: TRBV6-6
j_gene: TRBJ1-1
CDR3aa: CASSYEVNTEAFF
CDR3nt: TGTGCCAGCAGTTATGAGGTGAACACTGAAGCTTTCTTT

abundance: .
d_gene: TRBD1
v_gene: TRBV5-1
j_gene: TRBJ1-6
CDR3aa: CASSLAGQANSPLHF
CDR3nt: TGCGCCAGCAGCTTGGCGGGACAGGCCAATTCACCCCTCCACTTT

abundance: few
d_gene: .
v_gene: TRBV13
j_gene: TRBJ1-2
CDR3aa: CASSSDGDNYGYTF
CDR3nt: TGTGCCAGCAGCTCCGACGGGGATAACTATGGCTACACCTTC